The 29 T cell receptor beta chains given below trace back to one sample, sequenced in a study of Ad26.COV2.S vaccination and SARS-CoV-2 variants. Libraries were prepared by immunoSEQ multiplex PCR; TCRdb keeps only in-frame clonotypes and omits some of them. This sample has fewer than 400,000 clones, with roughly 84% found just once. Regarding treatment: roughly 19 received Ad26.COV2.S at low or high dose, single or two shots; roughly five received placebo; per-sample allocation not given. Day 63 after the first injection of vaccine or placebo was the sampling time. The input for sequencing was peripheral blood, taken in a trial of Ad26.COV2.S vaccine versus placebo. Every receptor here comes from a person aged 18-60 years who received the Ad26.COV2.S COVID-19 vaccine or a placebo.

The chain recombines TRBV5-1 with TRBJ2-5; D not resolved. CDR1 and CDR2 from the germline V gene are SGHRS and YFSETQ. V was clipped by 4 bases and J by 2 bases, with 12 bases between them. CDR3 size: 14 residues. CDR3 coding DNA: TGCGCCAGCAGCCGGAGTTGGGGTCAAGAGACCCAGTACTTC. Translation: CASSRSWGQETQYF. Drawing the rest from reference TRBV5-1 and TRBJ2-5, the complete variable domain is KAGVTQTPRYLIKTRGQQVTLSCSPISGHRSVSWYQQTPGQGLQFLFEYFSETQRNKGNFPGRFSGRQFSNSRSEMNVSTLELGDSALYLCASSRSWGQETQYFGPGTRLLVL.

The chain joins TRBV5-6 to TRBJ1-1; D unresolved. The germline V gene encodes CDR1 SGHDT and CDR2 YYEEEE. Trimming removed 0 bases from V and 5 bases from J, with 14 bases in between. The CDR3 loop spans 15 amino acids. The CDR3 DNA sequence: TGTGCCAGCAGCTTGGTCTCCAGGCCCGGTACTGAAGCTTTCTTT. Protein product: CASSLVSRPGTEAFF. The full variable domain, with the rest looked up from reference TRBV5-6 and TRBJ1-1, is DAGVTQSPTHLIKTRGQQVTLRCSPKSGHDTVSWYQQALGQGPQFIFQYYEEEERQRGNFPDRFSGHQFPNYSSELNVNALLLGDSALYLCASSLVSRPGTEAFFGQGTRLTVV.

The DNA of the CDR3 is TGTGCCAGCAGTACCATTTACTCCGAGCAGTACTTC. This encodes CASSTIYSEQYF. The rearrangement links TRBV6-5 to TRBJ2-7; no reliable D call. The CDR3 covers 12 residues. Germline lookup yields CDR1 MNHEY and CDR2 SVGAGI. V lost 5 bases, J lost 6 bases, and 11 bases lay in between.

J is TRBJ1-5 and V is TRBV2, with D possibly matching TRBD1 (5 bases). Between the trimmed V and J ends, which lost 4 bases and 9 bases, there was a span of 16 bases. Looked up from germline, CDR1 is SNHLY and CDR2 is FYNNEI. The CDR3 contains 14 residues. CDR3 nucleotide sequence: TGTGCCAGCAGTGTGGACATTGGAACTGGGCCCCAGCATTTT. Protein product: CASSVDIGTGPQHF.

This chain links TRBV27 with TRBJ1-2, with D uncertain. V shed 5 bases and J shed 6 bases, with 13 bases lying between them. The germline V gene encodes CDR1 MNHEY and CDR2 SMNVEV (reference sequence). CDR3 length: 13 residues. For the CDR3, the DNA is TGTGCCAGCAGTCACCAGGCCGGTAATGGCTACACCTTC. Its translation: CASSHQAGNGYTF.

The chain carries TRBV21-1 and TRBJ2-1; TRBD2 was called by the table and not checked on the DNA. TRBV21-1 is assigned pseudogene status. The CDR3 extends over 14 amino acids. The CDR3, as DNA: TGTGCCAGCGGACCTAGCGGGGGTAAGGATGAGCAGTTCTTC. This codes for CASGPSGGKDEQFF.

This rearrangement joins TRBV28 to TRBJ1-2, with a possible D match to TRBD1 (5 bases). This CDR3 contains 14 residues. Germline V gene sequence: CDR1 MDHEN, CDR2 SYDVKM. Trimming removed 6 bases from V and 2 bases from J, with 13 bases in between. The DNA of the CDR3 is TGTGCCAGCAGAATGGCAGGGTCCAACTATGGCTACACCTTC. This encodes CASRMAGSNYGYTF.

The chain combines TRBV5-4 with TRBJ1-1, with no clear D. The length of the CDR3 is 14 residues. Germline V gene lookup returns CDR1 SGHNT and CDR2 YYREEE (reference sequence). V was pared by 0 bases and J by 0 bases, with 6 bases between. CDR3 DNA: TGTGCCAGCAGCTTGGGGTCAGTGAACACTGAAGCTTTCTTT. It is translated as CASSLGSVNTEAFF.

The chain carries TRBV11-2 and TRBJ1-1; 9 bases line up with TRBD1. Germline assignment: CDR1 SGHAT and CDR2 FQNNGV. The trim removed 4 bases at V and 12 bases at J, leaving 12 bases unmatched. This CDR3 spans 14 amino acids. The CDR3 sequence is CASSSARDRARSFF. CDR3 nucleotides: TGTGCCAGCAGCTCTGCTCGGGACAGGGCTAGATCTTTCTTT.

CDR3 in DNA: TGTGCCAGTAGTGAACAGGAGACCTATGGCTACACCTTC. Its protein is CASSEQETYGYTF. The chain joins TRBV19 to TRBJ1-2; tentatively, D is TRBD1 (5 bases). The CDR3 is 13 amino acids. CDR1 is LNHDA and CDR2 is SQIVND in the germline V gene (reference sequence). Trimming removed 5 bases from V and 4 bases from J, with 11 bases in between.

A remark on this clone: This same CDR3 is encoded by further DNA sequences in the sample. The rearrangement links TRBV20-1 to TRBJ1-5; weak D call: TRBD1 (5 bases). In germline, CDR1 is DFQATT, CDR2 SNEGSKA (reference sequence). V lost 3 bases and J 7 bases, leaving 13 bases between the germline ends. The CDR3 loop spans 13 amino acids. The CDR3 is CSASGGAGQPQHF. DNA for the CDR3: TGCAGTGCTAGTGGAGGGGCTGGACAGCCCCAGCATTTT.

V usage is TRBV2 and J usage is TRBJ2-5; possible D gene TRBD1, 6 bases. Deletions cut 7 bases from V and 5 bases from J, with 11 bases between. Germline assignment: CDR1 SNHLY and CDR2 FYNNEI. The CDR3 covers 12 residues. In nucleotides, the CDR3 is TGTGCCAGCACAGGGGTTGGGGAGACCCAGTACTTC. Its protein is CASTGVGETQYF.

The genes are TRBV23-1 and TRBJ2-1; 9 bases fit TRBD1. TRBV23-1 is noted as an ORF with a role that remains uncertain. The CDR3 totals 16 residues. After removal of 3 bases from V and 5 bases from J, the junction contained 8 bases not matched to a gene. In DNA, the CDR3 is TGCGCCAGCAGTCACTCTCGACAGGGGGGAGACAATGAGCAGTTCTTC. As protein: CASSHSRQGGDNEQFF.

The chain recombines TRBV5-1 with TRBJ2-6; tentatively, D is TRBD1 (7 bases). V was cut by 3 bases and J by 9 bases, with 16 bases left in between. This CDR3 region has 15 residues. Germline lookup yields CDR1 SGHRS and CDR2 YFSETQ. CDR3 DNA sequence: TGCGCCAGCAGCTCGGCGGGACAGTCGTTCAACGTCCTGACTTTC. It yields the protein CASSSAGQSFNVLTF. The full variable domain, its missing parts supplied by reference TRBV5-1 and TRBJ2-6, is KAGVTQTPRYLIKTRGQQVTLSCSPISGHRSVSWYQQTPGQGLQFLFEYFSETQRNKGNFPGRFSGRQFSNSRSEMNVSTLELGDSALYLCASSSAGQSFNVLTFGAGSRLTVL.

The chain recombines TRBV2 with TRBJ2-5, with TRBD2 identical over 8 bases. This CDR3 is built from 16 residues. CDR1 SNHLY and CDR2 FYNNEI come from the germline V gene. Losses at the gene ends were 6 bases for V and 9 bases for J; bases not matched to a gene: 18. The CDR3 here is CASRGVLAGLVTAQYF. For the CDR3, the DNA is TGTGCCAGCAGGGGGGTTCTAGCGGGCCTTGTCACGGCCCAGTACTTC.

This clone was counted only a few times. The chain uses TRBV4-3 and TRBJ2-3; 8 positions match TRBD2. The germline CDR1 and CDR2 sequences are LGHNA and YSLEER. The CDR3 covers 15 residues. With 1 base clipped from V and 6 bases from J, the junction kept 6 bases outside the gene matches. Here the CDR3 reads CASSQAGGAADTQYF. In DNA, the CDR3 is TGCGCCAGCAGCCAAGCGGGGGGGGCAGCGGATACGCAGTATTTT.

In this sample, this clone turned up a few times. The gene calls are TRBV4-1 and TRBJ1-2; 11 nucleotides match TRBD1. Germline-derived CDR1 and CDR2 are MGHRA and YSYEKL. The CDR3 is made up of 16 amino acids. Trimming took 1 base from V and 3 from J; bases not matched to a gene: 4. As DNA, the CDR3 is TGCGCCAGCAGCCAAGTCGGACAGGGGGCACACTATGGCTACACCTTC. It specifies CASSQVGQGAHYGYTF.

This rearrangement joins TRBV10-1 to TRBJ2-5; D not certain. Germline lookup yields CDR1 WNHNN and CDR2 SYGVQD (reference sequence). V shed 3 bases and J shed 5 bases, with 10 bases lying between them. The CDR3 contains 13 residues. The CDR3 protein is CASSENTEETQYF. CDR3 sequence (DNA): TGCGCCAGCAGTGAAAATACGGAGGAGACCCAGTACTTC.

The CDR3 DNA reads TGCGCCAGCAGCTCAGGGGACTACTACGAGCAGTACTTC. This encodes CASSSGDYYEQYF. V gene TRBV5-1 combines with J gene TRBJ2-7, with a weak D call TRBD2 (7 bases). V lost 3 bases and J lost 3, with 10 bases in between. Germline CDR1 reads SGHRS; CDR2 reads YFSETQ. The CDR3 consists of 13 residues.

As for this clone: In this CDR3 the conserved last residue, phenylalanine or tryptophan, is missing, so a read error is likely. This chain connects TRBV2 to TRBJ1-5; no reliable D call. The CDR3 covers 16 residues. CDR1 is SNHLY and CDR2 is FYNNEI in the germline V gene. V lost 4 bases to trimming and J lost 4 bases, with 17 bases between them. CDR3 loop: CASSAKRGGRNQPQHL. The CDR3 nucleotides are TGTGCCAGCAGTGCCAAGCGGGGAGGGAGAAATCAGCCCCAGCATCTT.

This chain uses TRBV3-1 (or the pseudogene TRBV3-2) with TRBJ2-7; TRBD1 matches at 9 bases. Per germline, CDR1 LGHDT and CDR2 YNNKEL (reference sequence). The V gene end was trimmed by 4 bases and the J gene end by 3 bases; junction bases not matched to a gene: 4. This CDR3 has 14 amino acids. The CDR3 DNA reads TGTGCCAGCAGCCGGGGACAGGGCTACTACGAGCAGTACTTC. It encodes CASSRGQGYYEQYF.

This chain uses TRBV5-1 with TRBJ2-7, with a weak D call TRBD1 (5 bases). CDR1 is SGHRS and CDR2 is YFSETQ in the germline V gene. Trimming stripped 0 bases from V and 1 base from J, with 20 bases between. This CDR3 comprises 18 residues. The CDR3 DNA sequence: TGCGCCAGCAGCTTGGGCGGCATGAGTACAGGAAGGTCCTACGAGCAGTACTTC. Translating it yields CASSLGGMSTGRSYEQYF.

This chain connects TRBV5-1 to TRBJ2-3, with 14 bases lining up with TRBD2. Germline loops: CDR1 SGHRS, CDR2 YFSETQ. The length of the CDR3 is 17 residues. V was clipped by 4 bases and J by 1 base; unmatched bases: 5. The CDR3: CASSPGTSGGRTDTQYF. The CDR3 coding sequence is TGCGCCAGCAGCCCGGGGACTAGCGGGGGCCGCACAGATACGCAGTATTTT.

The chain combines TRBV4-1 with TRBJ1-5; D gene uncertain. CDR1 MGHRA and CDR2 YSYEKL come from the germline V gene. The CDR3 spans 17 residues. The germline V and J ends were trimmed by 1 base and 4 bases, with 17 bases remaining between them. CDR3 bases: TGCGCCAGCAGCCAAGTTGTAATGGCGCAGGCGAATCAGCCCCAGCATTTT. It encodes CASSQVVMAQANQPQHF.

The chain carries TRBV6-5 and TRBJ2-3; 7 bases are shared with TRBD2. V dropped 6 bases and J dropped 2; count of bases not matched to a gene: 2. CDR1 is MNHEY, CDR2 SVGAGI, per germline. The CDR3 is 13 amino acids. This chain's CDR3 is CASRSGDTDTQYF. DNA for the CDR3: TGTGCCAGCAGGAGCGGGGACACAGATACGCAGTATTTT.

V gene TRBV5-4 combines with J gene TRBJ2-3, with D perhaps matching TRBD1 (6 bases). The CDR3 is 16 residues long. Deletions cut 4 bases from V and 0 bases from J, with 15 bases between. Germline CDR1 reads SGHNT; CDR2 reads YYREEE (reference sequence). The CDR3 reads CASSPSLQGSTDTQYF. DNA for the CDR3: TGTGCCAGCAGCCCAAGTCTACAGGGTAGCACAGATACGCAGTATTTT. The full variable domain, rest sourced from reference TRBV5-4 and TRBJ2-3, is ETGVTQSPTHLIKTRGQQVTLRCSSQSGHNTVSWYQQALGQGPQFIFQYYREEENGRGNFPPRFSGLQFPNYSSELNVNALELDDSALYLCASSPSLQGSTDTQYFGPGTRLTVL.

The rearrangement uses TRBV29-1 and TRBJ1-1; 8 bases are shared with TRBD1. The CDR3 runs to 12 residues. Germline CDR1 is SQVTM and CDR2 is ANQGSEA. J was trimmed by 3 bases and V by 8 bases; bases with no gene match: 5. The CDR3 region has the DNA TGCAGCCCGGGACAGGAGTACACTGAAGCTTTCTTT. Translated, it gives CSPGQEYTEAFF.

The chain uses TRBV5-1 and TRBJ2-1; 13 bases line up with TRBD2. Trimming at V came to 3 bases and at J to 10 bases, leaving 7 bases not matched to a gene. The length of the CDR3 is 15 residues. Germline V gene sequence: CDR1 SGHRS, CDR2 YFSETQ. CDR3 sequence reads: CASSSTSGGALEQFF. The CDR3 DNA reads as TGCGCCAGCAGCTCCACTAGCGGGGGGGCTTTGGAGCAGTTCTTC.

This clone was detected only once. The chain employs TRBV7-9 and TRBJ1-6; no clear D gene. Germline assignment: CDR1 SEHNR and CDR2 FQNEAQ (reference sequence). This CDR3 has 15 amino acids. V dropped 6 bases and J dropped 8 bases, with 17 bases sitting between them. CDR3 in amino acids: CASSLSGPEYSPLHF. The CDR3, as DNA: TGTGCCAGCAGTTTAAGCGGGCCTGAGTATTCACCCCTCCACTTT. Looking up the rest from reference TRBV7-9 and TRBJ1-6 gives the full variable domain: DTGVSQNPRHKITKRGQNVTFRCDPISEHNRLYWYRQTLGQGPEFLTYFQNEAQLEKSRLLSDRFSAERPKGSFSTLEIQRTEQGDSAMYLCASSLSGPEYSPLHFGNGTRLTVT.